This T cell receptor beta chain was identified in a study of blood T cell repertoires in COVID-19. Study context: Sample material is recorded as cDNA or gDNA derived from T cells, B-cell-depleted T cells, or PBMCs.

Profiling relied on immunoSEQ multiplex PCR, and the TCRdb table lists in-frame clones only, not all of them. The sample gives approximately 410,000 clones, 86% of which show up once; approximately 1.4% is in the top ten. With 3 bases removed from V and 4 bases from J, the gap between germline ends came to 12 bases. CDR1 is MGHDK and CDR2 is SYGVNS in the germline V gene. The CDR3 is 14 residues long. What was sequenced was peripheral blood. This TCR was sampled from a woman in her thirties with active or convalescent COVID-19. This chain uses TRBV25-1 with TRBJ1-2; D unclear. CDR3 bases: TGTGCCAGCAGTGATCCCCACTTTACCTATGGCTACACCTTC. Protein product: CASSDPHFTYGYTF.